This T cell receptor (beta chain) is from a study of metastatic and nonmetastatic thyroid tumors. Study summary: Repertoires from blood and tumor or nodule tissue of malignant and benign thyroid patients were compared.

The CDR3 runs 14 residues. The germline gives CDR1 MNHNS, CDR2 SASEGT. V was clipped by 6 bases and J by 5 bases; unmatched bases: 9. This clone was counted ten times or more. Its antigen is as yet unknown. Findings and caveats of the study: Reportedly, malignant thyroid tumors had significantly higher TCR beta diversity than benign nodules, in blood and tumor.

No patient had received any treatment before thyroid surgery. Per the authors' pipeline: It was from CDR3 differences across clinicopathological groups that a distant-metastasis classifier for papillary thyroid cancer was built. TCRdb called clones again from the PCR reads with MiXCR. The V and J calls, along with clone size, are taken from TCRdb and not from the paper's own processing. The sample includes about 48,000 clones, 22% seen only once; the top ten take 3% to 4%. This clonotype originated in a male donor with papillary thyroid cancer or a benign thyroid nodule (not recorded which). Some clones in this sample may be carry-over from other donors' samples. This chain uses TRBV6-1 with TRBJ1-1, with TRBD1 identical over 7 bases. Sequenced input: blood. The CDR3 sequence is CASRLRGGETEAFF. CDR3 nucleotides: TGTGCCAGCAGGCTCAGGGGGGGGGAAACTGAAGCTTTCTTT.